Sequencing of this TCR beta chain was carried out in a study of beta chain features in type 1 diabetes. A note on this clone: Its target is unknown.

The CDR3 is made up of 15 amino acids. V was clipped by 6 bases and J by 4 bases, with 17 bases between them. Germline CDR1 is SNHLY and CDR2 is FYNNEI. Reverse transcription of all isolated RNA meant that expressed TCRB transcripts were sequenced. The protocol was immunoSEQ multiplex PCR, while the TCRdb copy is restricted to in-frame clones and leaves out a portion. The sample contains about 640,000 clones, around 12% of which appear only once. Whole-study results and caveats: For Type 1 diabetes patients, all four CD4+ subsets carried TCRB CDR3s that were moderately but significantly shorter.

The sequencing input was naive CD4+ T cells from blood. J is TRBJ2-3 and V is TRBV2; tentatively, D is TRBD2 (5 bases). This sequence originates from a man in his thirties or forties with type 1 diabetes. The CDR3 is CASREDFARADTQYF. Written as DNA, the CDR3 is TGTGCCAGCAGGGAGGACTTCGCCCGGGCAGATACGCAGTATTTT. The entire variable domain, with the rest obtained from reference TRBV2 and TRBJ2-3, is as follows: EPEVTQTPSHQVTQMGQEVILRCVPISNHLYFYWYRQILGQKVEFLVSFYNNEISEKSEIFDDQFSVERPDGSNFTLKIRSTKLEDSAMYFCASREDFARADTQYFGPGTRLTVL.